The 15 T cell receptor beta chains presented below share a single source sample, sequenced in a study of blood T cell repertoires in COVID-19. TCRdb's table, derived via immunoSEQ multiplex PCR, lists solely in-frame clones and lacks some. The sample lists about 47,000 clones, around 81% occurring once. Sequenced material: peripheral blood. The origin of the receptors is a woman older than 75 with COVID-19, enrolled during active disease.

This chain links TRBV10-1 with TRBJ1-2; no definite D call. The germline V and J ends were trimmed by 2 bases and 1 base, with 5 bases remaining between them. CDR3 length: 13 residues. The germline V gene encodes CDR1 WNHNN and CDR2 SYGVQD (reference sequence). Here the CDR3 reads CASSENSNYGYTF. CDR3 in DNA: TGCGCCAGCAGTGAGAACAGTAACTATGGCTACACCTTC.

The V gene is TRBV29-1, the J gene TRBJ1-2, with D perhaps matching TRBD1 (5 bases). CDR1 SQVTM and CDR2 ANQGSEA come from the germline V gene. The V end was cut by 2 bases, the J end by 2 bases, with 9 bases between. The CDR3 has 13 amino acids. The CDR3 DNA is TGCAGCGTTGAAAAGGGGTCGAACTATGGCTACACCTTC. Translated: CSVEKGSNYGYTF.

The rearrangement links TRBV5-6 to TRBJ1-4; D is undetermined. Trimming removed 6 bases from V and 16 bases from J, with 19 bases in between. Looked up from germline, CDR1 is SGHDT and CDR2 is YYEEEE. The CDR3 is made up of 12 amino acids. The CDR3: CASTYFYGEKFF. The DNA of the CDR3 is TGTGCCAGCACCTACTTTTATGGGGAGAAGTTTTTT.

The J gene is TRBJ1-5, the V gene TRBV4-1; a weak D match, TRBD1 (6 bases). V gave up 2 bases and J gave up 4 bases, with 15 bases separating them. Per germline, CDR1 MGHRA and CDR2 YSYEKL. The length of the CDR3 is 16 residues. The CDR3 nucleotides are TGCGCCAGCAGCCAACGGGAGGACAGACCTAATCAGCCCCAGCATTTT. Translated: CASSQREDRPNQPQHF.

J is TRBJ1-4 and V is TRBV28; 7 bases fit TRBD1. The V segment lost 5 bases and the J segment 7 bases; nucleotides outside the gene matches: 13. There are 16 residues in the CDR3. CDR1 and CDR2 from the germline V gene are MDHEN and SYDVKM. DNA of the CDR3: TGTGCCAGCAGTGCGGACAGGATGGCGGGCGGTGAAAAACTGTTTTTT. Its translation: CASSADRMAGGEKLFF.

The V gene is TRBV2, the J gene TRBJ1-2; D may be TRBD1 (5 bases). The germline gives CDR1 SNHLY, CDR2 FYNNEI. Trimming left V 4 bases short and J 8 bases short, with 14 bases between. CDR3 size: 13 residues. CDR3 sequence reads: CASSGEGAGGYTF. CDR3 bases: TGTGCCAGCAGTGGGGAAGGGGCAGGGGGCTACACCTTC.

V gene TRBV2 combines with J gene TRBJ2-5, with 9 bases lining up with TRBD2. After removal of 6 bases from V and 2 bases from J, the junction contained 7 bases not matched to a gene. The CDR3 runs 15 residues. Germline CDR1 is SNHLY and CDR2 is FYNNEI. For the CDR3, the DNA is TGTGCCAGCAGAGCCGGGACTAGCCGGCAAGAGACCCAGTACTTC. Translating gives CASRAGTSRQETQYF.

The CDR3 coding sequence is TGTGCCAGCAGCGACTTTGGGGGCGCGGGCTACACCTTC. Translation: CASSDFGGAGYTF. This chain links TRBV5-4 with TRBJ1-2; D is possibly TRBD1 (6 bases). Trimming shortened V by 4 bases and J by 8 bases, and 15 bases separated the two germline ends. The CDR3 runs to 13 residues. Germline V CDR1 and CDR2: SGHNT, YYREEE (reference sequence).

V usage is TRBV3-1 (or the pseudogene TRBV3-2) and J usage is TRBJ1-2; no definite D call. Trimming removed 1 base at V and 0 bases at J, with 3 bases between. The CDR3 has 13 amino acids. The V gene's germline CDR1 is LGHDT and CDR2 YNNKEL (reference sequence). The CDR3 DNA sequence: TGTGCCAGCAGCCAAGTCTCTAACTATGGCTACACCTTC. Amino acids: CASSQVSNYGYTF.

This chain links TRBV14 with TRBJ1-5; D unclear. The CDR3 runs 13 residues. V was clipped by 4 bases and J by 6 bases, with 10 bases between them. Germline assignment: CDR1 SGHDN and CDR2 FVKESK. CDR3 nucleotides: TGTGCCAGCAGCCGAGGCCGGGGTCAGCCCCAGCATTTT. It codes for CASSRGRGQPQHF.

The chain combines TRBV6-2 or TRBV6-3 with TRBJ2-1; no clear D gene. Trimming removed 2 bases at V and 7 bases at J, with 6 bases between. The germline V gene has CDR1 MNHEY and CDR2 SVGEGT. This CDR3 has 12 residues. CDR3 in DNA: TGTGCCAGCAGTTACGTCCGGAATGAGCAGTTCTTC. It codes for CASSYVRNEQFF.

The chain joins TRBV2 to TRBJ2-4, with 12 bases that match TRBD1. Germline V lookup: CDR1 SNHLY, CDR2 FYNNEI. With V trimmed by 6 bases and J by 5 bases, 2 bases remained unmatched. This CDR3 contains 14 residues. The DNA for the CDR3 is TGTGCCAGCAGCCGGGACAGGGGGCAAAACATTCAGTACTTC. This gives the protein CASSRDRGQNIQYF.

CDR3 DNA sequence: TGTGCCAGCAGCCCCCAACCAGGCGCAGGGTACTATGGCTACACCTTC. Translating gives CASSPQPGAGYYGYTF. This rearrangement joins TRBV9 to TRBJ1-2, with D possibly being TRBD1 (5 bases). CDR3 length equals 16 residues. Germline V gene sequence: CDR1 SGDLS, CDR2 YYNGEE. Trimming left V 4 bases short and J 3 bases short, with 19 bases between.

The rearrangement joins TRBV27 to TRBJ1-1, with TRBD1 as a possible D gene (6 bases). The CDR3 length is 12 residues. The germline V and J ends were trimmed by 5 bases and 10 bases, with 14 bases remaining between them. Germline values: CDR1 MNHEY, CDR2 SMNVEV (reference sequence). In DNA form, the CDR3 reads TGTGCCAGCAGTCGTCAGGGGCTGGGAGCTTTCTTT. It is translated as CASSRQGLGAFF.

CDR3 DNA sequence: TGTGCCAGTCGGTCAGGGCTAGCGGGAGAAGAGACCCAGTACTTC. Translation gives CASRSGLAGEETQYF. J is TRBJ2-5 and V is TRBV19; 10 nucleotides match TRBD2. CDR3 length: 15 amino acids. Germline values: CDR1 LNHDA, CDR2 SQIVND (reference sequence). V dropped 8 bases and J dropped 3; count of bases not matched to a gene: 9.